This passage covers 21 T cell receptor beta chains from one sample sequenced in a study of blood T cell repertoires in COVID-19. The protocol was immunoSEQ multiplex PCR, while the TCRdb copy is restricted to in-frame clones and leaves out a portion. The sample lists a few hundred thousand clones, 75% to 90% occurring once. The specimen was PBMCs or T cells enriched from blood (not recorded which). These receptors all come from a woman under 30 in a cohort exposed to, infected with or recovered from COVID-19 (not recorded which).

This clone was counted only a few times. The V and J genes are TRBV3-1 (or the pseudogene TRBV3-2) and TRBJ1-3; tentative D call: TRBD1 (6 bases). V was clipped by 0 bases and J by 2 bases, with 11 bases between them. The CDR3 sequence is 16 residues long. Germline V gives CDR1 LGHDT, CDR2 YNNKEL (reference sequence). CDR3 amino acids: CASSQDRGSTGNTIYF. CDR3 nucleotides: TGTGCCAGCAGCCAAGACAGGGGTTCGACTGGAAACACCATATATTTT.

The chain is built from TRBV16 and TRBJ2-4; TRBD1 matches at 10 bases. Trimming cost V 1 base and J 7 bases; bases outside gene matches: 4. Germline CDR1 reads KGHSY; CDR2 reads FQNENV. This CDR3 region has 15 residues. The CDR3 coding sequence is TGTGCCAGCAGCCAATGGGAGGACAGGGGGAACATTCAGTACTTC. Protein: CASSQWEDRGNIQYF. The entire variable domain, with the rest obtained from reference TRBV16 and TRBJ2-4, is as follows: GEEVAQTPKHLVRGEGQKAKLYCAPIKGHSYVFWYQQVLKNEFKFLISFQNENVFDETGMPKERFSAKCLPNSPCSLEIQATKLEDSAVYFCASSQWEDRGNIQYFGAGTRLSVL.

The count of this clone is one. J is TRBJ2-3 and V is TRBV24-1; TRBD2 agrees at 7 bases. This CDR3 spans 14 amino acids. With 5 bases clipped from V and 2 bases from J, the junction kept 3 bases outside the gene matches. Germline lookup yields CDR1 KGHDR and CDR2 SFDVKD. CDR3 coding DNA: TGTGCCACCAGTGCTAGCGGAACCACAGATACGCAGTATTTT. Translated, it gives CATSASGTTDTQYF.

The rearrangement links TRBV9 to TRBJ2-3; D unclear. CDR1 SGDLS and CDR2 YYNGEE come from the germline V gene. The CDR3 is 12 amino acids. Trimming took off 3 bases at V and 5 bases at J, with 7 bases between the two ends. CDR3 loop: CASSARLDTQYF. In DNA form, the CDR3 reads TGTGCCAGCAGCGCACGACTAGATACGCAGTATTTT. The entire variable domain, with the rest obtained from reference TRBV9 and TRBJ2-3, is as follows: DSGVTQTPKHLITATGQRVTLRCSPRSGDLSVYWYQQSLDQGLQFLIQYYNGEERAKGNILERFSAQQFPDLHSELNLSSLELGDSALYFCASSARLDTQYFGPGTRLTVL.

The gene calls are TRBV25-1 and TRBJ1-1; D is perhaps TRBD1 (5 bases). Trimming removed 5 bases from V and 0 bases from J, with 10 bases in between. The CDR3 length is 14 residues. The germline CDR1 and CDR2 sequences are MGHDK and SYGVNS. The CDR3 spells CASSLGGVNTEAFF. CDR3 nucleotides: TGTGCCAGCAGTTTGGGGGGGGTGAACACTGAAGCTTTCTTT.

The chain combines TRBV5-4 with TRBJ2-7, with D possibly being TRBD1 (5 bases). Germline V CDR1 and CDR2: SGHNT, YYREEE (reference sequence). V shed 3 bases and J shed 1 base, with 14 bases lying between them. The CDR3 is 15 residues long. The CDR3 DNA sequence: TGTGCCAGCAGCTCCGGTTACAGGTATTCCTACGAGCAGTACTTC. As protein: CASSSGYRYSYEQYF.

The chain is built from TRBV4-1 and TRBJ2-6, with 10 bases matching TRBD1. Germline V gene sequence: CDR1 MGHRA, CDR2 YSYEKL. V was clipped by 4 bases and J by 4 bases; unmatched bases: 16. The CDR3 is made up of 20 amino acids. CDR3 protein: CASSLSEVGTGAPGANVLTF. In DNA, the CDR3 is TGCGCCAGCAGCCTAAGTGAGGTCGGGACAGGGGCTCCCGGGGCCAACGTCCTGACTTTC.

V usage is TRBV5-1 and J usage is TRBJ2-7; 10 bases map to TRBD1. Germline V gene data show CDR1 as SGHRS and CDR2 as YFSETQ. The CDR3 has 15 amino acids. The ends lost 1 base at V and 2 bases at J; junction bases unmatched: 3. In nucleotides, the CDR3 is TGCGCCAGCAGCTTGTGGACAGGGGGTCCCTACGAGCAGTACTTC. It translates to CASSLWTGGPYEQYF.

The chain couples TRBV7-2 to TRBJ1-5; 8 nucleotides match TRBD1. CDR3 length: 16 residues. J lost 6 bases, V lost 1 base, and 8 bases had no gene match. In germline, CDR1 is SGHTA, CDR2 FQGNSA. The CDR3 coding sequence is TGTGCCAGCAGCTTAGAGGGTACAGGGGGTGGTCAGCCCCAGCATTTT. It specifies CASSLEGTGGGQPQHF.

The chain couples TRBV19 to TRBJ2-2; 9 bases agree with TRBD1. Unmatched junction bases numbered 4, after V lost 10 bases and J lost 4 bases. The CDR3 extends over 13 amino acids. The germline V gene has CDR1 LNHDA and CDR2 SQIVND (reference sequence). The CDR3 region is CATGDRVTGELFF. Here the CDR3 DNA reads TGTGCCACCGGGGACAGGGTCACCGGGGAGCTGTTTTTT.

V and J are TRBV28 and TRBJ1-5; D not resolved. The length of the CDR3 is 15 residues. The germline CDR1 and CDR2 sequences are MDHEN and SYDVKM. V was clipped by 4 bases and J by 7 bases, with 17 bases between them. The chain's CDR3 is CASSSAKAVGQPQHF. The DNA of the CDR3 is TGTGCCAGCAGTTCGGCCAAAGCGGTGGGACAGCCCCAGCATTTT. The full variable domain, in which reference TRBV28 and TRBJ1-5 provide the parts outside the CDR3, is DVKVTQSSRYLVKRTGEKVFLECVQDMDHENMFWYRQDPGLGLRLIYFSYDVKMKEKGDIPEGYSVSREKKERFSLILESASTNQTSMYLCASSSAKAVGQPQHFGDGTRLSIL.

The chain joins TRBV11-2 to TRBJ2-3, with 11 positions matching TRBD2. Germline CDR1 is SGHAT and CDR2 is FQNNGV. The CDR3 runs 18 residues. V lost 5 bases to trimming and J lost 3 bases; unmatched junction nucleotides: 13. The CDR3 reads CASSLLTSGGRGTDTQYF. The DNA of the CDR3 is TGTGCCAGCAGCCTTCTAACTAGCGGGGGACGGGGGACAGATACGCAGTATTTT.

This chain joins TRBV20-1 and TRBJ1-6, with D maybe TRBD1 (6 bases). CDR1 and CDR2 from the germline V gene are DFQATT and SNEGSKA (reference sequence). The V gene lost 3 bases and the J gene lost 6 bases, with 18 bases spanning the gap. This CDR3 contains 16 residues. The CDR3 DNA follows: TGCAGTGCTAGTCCTTTGAAGGACAGCCCTAATTCACCCCTCCACTTT. Amino acid sequence: CSASPLKDSPNSPLHF.

The chain carries TRBV24-1 and TRBJ2-1, with 9 bases identical to TRBD2. V was pared by 4 bases and J by 1 base, with 7 bases of the junction left unmatched. The V gene's germline CDR1 is KGHDR and CDR2 SFDVKD. CDR3 length: 17 residues. CDR3 DNA sequence: TGTGCCACCAGTGACCCCGCGCTAGCGGGATCCTACAATGAGCAGTTCTTC. Translating gives CATSDPALAGSYNEQFF.

The chain joins TRBV5-1 to TRBJ2-5; a possible D gene is TRBD1 (6 bases). Germline lookup yields CDR1 SGHRS and CDR2 YFSETQ. The CDR3 totals 13 residues. V lost 2 bases, J lost 1 base, and 6 bases lay in between. CDR3 loop: CASSLQGQETQYF. The CDR3 DNA reads TGCGCCAGCAGCTTACAGGGCCAAGAGACCCAGTACTTC.

DNA for the CDR3: TGTGCCAGCAGCTTGGAAGCACAGGGATACACTGAAGCTTTCTTT. Its translation is CASSLEAQGYTEAFF. The chain couples TRBV5-5 to TRBJ1-1; maybe TRBD1 (6 bases). The CDR3 length is 15 residues. Germline V gene data show CDR1 as SGHKS and CDR2 as YYEKEE (reference sequence). V lost 0 bases, J lost 3 bases, and 12 bases lay in between.

The rearrangement links TRBV6-5 to TRBJ1-4; TRBD1 might be the D (6 bases). Germline V CDR1 and CDR2: MNHEY, SVGAGI. The CDR3 covers 14 residues. V lost 7 bases to trimming and J lost 5 bases, with 14 bases between them. CDR3 bases: TGTGCCAGCACCTCGGGACAACGAAATGAAAAACTGTTTTTT. This encodes CASTSGQRNEKLFF.

V gene TRBV5-3 combines with J gene TRBJ2-7; D possibly corresponds to TRBD2 (5 bases). TRBV5-3 is filed as an ORF, its function uncertain. With 2 bases removed from V and 4 bases from J, the gap between germline ends came to 13 bases. This CDR3 spans 14 amino acids. The CDR3 nucleotides are TGTGCCAGAAGCTTAAGGTTTGAGGGTTACGAGCAGTACTTC. Translation: CARSLRFEGYEQYF.

This chain connects TRBV3-1 (or the pseudogene TRBV3-2) to TRBJ2-3, with D unclear. The CDR3 totals 15 residues. The V and J ends lost 0 bases and 2 bases respectively, with 9 bases between them. CDR1 and CDR2 (germline): LGHDT, YNNKEL (reference sequence). Here the CDR3 DNA reads TGTGCCAGCAGCCAAGATCCCAGAAACACAGATACGCAGTATTTT. It translates to CASSQDPRNTDTQYF.

The CDR3 coding sequence is TGTGCCAGCAGTTACTCGACAAACTCCTACGAGCAGTACTTC. It specifies CASSYSTNSYEQYF. The chain combines TRBV6-5 with TRBJ2-7, with D hard to call. The CDR3 loop spans 14 amino acids. Trimming removed 0 bases at V and 0 bases at J, with 6 bases between. Germline-derived CDR1 and CDR2 are MNHEY and SVGAGI.

The chain links TRBV7-2 to TRBJ1-5; 12 bases line up with TRBD1. The CDR3 spans 18 residues. V lost 4 bases to trimming and J lost 5 bases; unmatched junction nucleotides: 12. Germline-derived CDR1 and CDR2 are SGHTA and FQGNSA. CDR3 nucleotides: TGTGCCAGCAGCTCACGTGGGACAGGGGGCGCGTCCGATCAGCCCCAGCATTTT. Its translation: CASSSRGTGGASDQPQHF.